This T cell receptor (beta chain) was recovered during a study of blood T cell repertoires in COVID-19. At the level of the study: Acute-phase and convalescent COVID-19 samples originated in the United States, Italy and Spain.

This clone was found once. Enrolled during active infection, Seattle patients were then followed longitudinally. Per germline, CDR1 SGHNT and CDR2 YYREEE (reference sequence). V shed 3 bases and J shed 3 bases, with 18 bases lying between them. The length of the CDR3 is 16 residues. Original processing notes: The assay estimated nucleated cells by amplifying reference gene primers. TCRdb's table, derived via immunoSEQ multiplex PCR, lists solely in-frame clones and lacks some. For V, J and clone size, that table is used; D and trimming come from the DNA. The sample carries about 360,000 clones, about 86% recorded once.

The sequenced sample was peripheral blood. This TCR derives from a woman in her fifties or sixties with COVID-19, enrolled during active disease. The chain combines TRBV5-4 with TRBJ1-2, with D possibly matching TRBD1 (5 bases). The CDR3 here is CASSSDPGGAYYGYTF. The CDR3 DNA reads as TGTGCCAGCAGCTCCGACCCTGGTGGGGCCTACTATGGCTACACCTTC.